The 2 T cell receptor beta chains below come from one sample, sequenced in a study of cytomegalovirus exposure and HLA in healthy donors. 13 Jbeta primers and 60 Vbeta primers were used for the PCR. Here immunoSEQ multiplex PCR was the method, and the copy in TCRdb shows in-frame clones only, minus some. There are about 110,000 clones in the sample; 76% occur only once, and over 7% lies in the top ten. Material: PBMCs. The origin of the receptors is a woman aged 50 to 60 in good health and CMV-seropositive.

CDR3 coding DNA: TGTGCCAGCAACCCGACAGGGGGGATTTTAAAGCAGTACTTC. Translating it yields CASNPTGGILKQYF. The V gene is TRBV6-5, the J gene TRBJ2-7; 9 positions match TRBD1. The germline V gene encodes CDR1 MNHEY and CDR2 SVGAGI. The CDR3 contains 14 residues. Unmatched junction bases numbered 12, after V lost 7 bases and J lost 8 bases.

V and J are TRBV11-2 and TRBJ1-2, with 11 bases aligning to TRBD1. J gave up 5 bases and V 3 bases, and 2 bases lay outside the gene matches. The length of the CDR3 is 14 residues. From germline, CDR1 is SGHAT and CDR2 FQNNGV. CDR3 loop: CASSFGQGAYGYTF. The CDR3 nucleotides read TGTGCCAGCAGCTTTGGACAGGGGGCGTATGGCTACACCTTC.